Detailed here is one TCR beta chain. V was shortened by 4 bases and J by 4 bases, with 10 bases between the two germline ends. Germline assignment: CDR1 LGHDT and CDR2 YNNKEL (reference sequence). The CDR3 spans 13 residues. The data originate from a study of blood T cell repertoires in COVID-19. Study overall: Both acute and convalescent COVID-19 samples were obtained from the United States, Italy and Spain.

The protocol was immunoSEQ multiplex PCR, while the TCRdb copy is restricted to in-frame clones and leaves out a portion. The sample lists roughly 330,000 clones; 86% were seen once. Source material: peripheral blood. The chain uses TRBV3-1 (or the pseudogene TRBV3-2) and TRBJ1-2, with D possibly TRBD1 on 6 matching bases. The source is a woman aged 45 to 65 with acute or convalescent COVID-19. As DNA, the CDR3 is TGTGCCAGCAGCCCCGAACAGGGCTATGGCTACACCTTC. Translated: CASSPEQGYGYTF.